The T cell receptor beta chain under discussion was sequenced for a study of cytomegalovirus exposure and HLA in healthy donors. Study-wide context: Of all 400 or so donors who were genotyped, roughly 85% belonged to the Caucasian-associated ancestry cluster.

The primer mix had 60 Vbeta and 13 Jbeta primers. Libraries were prepared by immunoSEQ multiplex PCR; TCRdb keeps only in-frame clonotypes and omits some of them. The repertoire includes tens of thousands of clones, less than 85% of them detected once, and roughly 2.2% sits in the top ten. V was clipped by 1 base and J by 0 bases, with 10 bases between them. This CDR3 has 15 residues. Germline CDR1 reads SGHVS; CDR2 reads FNYEAQ. V gene TRBV7-6 combines with J gene TRBJ2-7; the D gene is possibly TRBD2 (5 bases). Sequencing used PBMCs. This sequence originates from a man between 18 and 35 years old in good health and CMV-seronegative. The CDR3 protein is CASSLDSAASYEQYF. CDR3 DNA: TGTGCCAGCAGCTTAGATAGCGCCGCCTCCTACGAGCAGTACTTC.